The 25 T cell receptor beta chains below all came from one sample that was sequenced in a study of spatial heterogeneity in lung cancer. TCRdb fed the 5' RACE reads into MiXCR, producing one record per CDR3 protein. The top ten clones hold about 40% of a sample with approximately 12,000 distinct CDR3 sequences, about 5% of them seen once. The time point is: sample taken at primary tumor resection. Researchers sequenced whole RNA taken from tumor, nontumor lung or frozen PBMC without sorting. The sequencing here drew on lung tumor tissue, taken at surgery. The origin of the receptors is a human donor with early-stage non-small cell lung cancer.

This clonotype was picked up many times. Because the library targeted alpha chains, this beta chain is an off-target read whose size means little. This chain connects TRBV7-8 to TRBJ1-5; D uncertain. CDR1 is SGHVS, CDR2 FQNEAQ, per germline. CDR3 length: 15 residues. V gave up 0 bases and J gave up 0 bases, with 6 bases separating them. This chain's CDR3 is CASSLAGLSNQPQHF. The CDR3, as DNA: TGTGCCAGCAGCTTAGCGGGCCTTAGCAATCAGCCCCAGCATTTT. The whole variable domain, remainder taken from reference TRBV7-8 and TRBJ1-5, is GAGVSQSPRYKVAKRGQDVALRCDPISGHVSLFWYQQALGQGPEFLTYFQNEAQLDKSGLPSDRFFAERPEGSVSTLKIQRTQQEDSAVYLCASSLAGLSNQPQHFGDGTRLSIL.

Regarding this clonotype: With a much larger clone just one base away, this may be a read error. The library was prepared for alpha chains; this beta chain is a stray read, so its frequency means little. V usage is TRBV7-2 and J usage is TRBJ2-5; a weak D match, TRBD2 (6 bases). Trimming removed 2 bases at V and 6 bases at J, with 16 bases between. This CDR3 has 15 residues. Germline loops: CDR1 SGHTA, CDR2 FQGNSA. DNA for the CDR3: TGTGCCAGCAGCTTAACTAGCTGGGTACAACAGACCCAGTACTTC. Translation: CASSLTSWVQQTQYF.

This clonotype has at least ten counts. This beta chain was picked up by a library intended for alpha chains and is off target, so its count carries little meaning. V and J are TRBV3-1 and TRBJ2-1; perhaps TRBD2 as D (5 bases). This CDR3 has 16 amino acids. Germline CDR1 and CDR2: LGHDT and YNNKEL (reference sequence). V was clipped by 1 base and J by 5 bases, with 15 bases between them. The DNA for the CDR3 is TGTGCCAGCAGCCAAGGTTTAGCGCGGAAAAACAATGAGCAGTTCTTC. Residues: CASSQGLARKNNEQFF.

This clonotype occurred a few times. Little can be read into the size of this beta chain, an off-target read in a library designed for alpha chains. The V call is TRBV12-3 or TRBV12-4, the J call TRBJ2-7; possibly TRBD2 for D (5 bases). The CDR3 is made up of 15 amino acids. Trimming cost V 6 bases and J 1 base, with 16 bases left between them. The CDR3 DNA reads TGTGCCAGCAGCAACACCTGGGAGTCATCCTACGAGCAGTACTTC. Residues: CASSNTWESSYEQYF.

The sample holds many counts of this clonotype. The library was designed around alpha chains, so this beta chain is a stray read whose abundance carries little weight. The chain couples TRBV20-1 to TRBJ1-5, with a tentative D call TRBD1 (6 bases). The V gene's germline CDR1 is DFQATT and CDR2 SNEGSKA (reference sequence). The V gene lost 1 base and the J gene lost 4 bases, with 8 bases spanning the gap. The CDR3 totals 13 residues. CDR3 protein: CSARGQGNQPQHF. The CDR3 DNA reads as TGCAGTGCTAGAGGGCAGGGGAATCAGCCCCAGCATTTT.

This clonotype is medium-sized by share. Little can be read into the size of this beta chain, an off-target read in a library designed for alpha chains. This rearrangement joins TRBV29-1 to TRBJ1-2; D call uncertain. Trimming removed 2 bases at V and 1 base at J, with 11 bases between. The CDR3 length is 14 residues. Germline CDR1 and CDR2: SQVTM and ANQGSEA. Here the CDR3 reads CSVEIGSFNYGYTF. CDR3 coding DNA: TGCAGCGTTGAAATTGGGAGCTTTAACTATGGCTACACCTTC.

The sample holds many counts of this clonotype. For a library built for alpha chains, this beta chain is a stray read; little rests on its size. V and J are TRBV7-8 and TRBJ2-5; D is ambiguous. Germline assignment: CDR1 SGHVS and CDR2 FQNEAQ. V lost 7 bases to trimming and J lost 1 base, with 13 bases between them. The CDR3 extends over 14 amino acids. CDR3: CASKYGRTQETQYF. CDR3 DNA sequence: TGTGCCAGCAAGTACGGACGAACCCAAGAGACCCAGTACTTC.

Concerning this clonotype: The size of this beta chain means little, since it is a stray read in a library made for alpha chains. This chain joins TRBV6-5 and TRBJ1-5; possibly TRBD1 for D (5 bases). The length of the CDR3 is 18 residues. Looked up from germline, CDR1 is MNHEY and CDR2 is SVGAGI. The V end lost 6 bases, the J end lost 0 bases, and 21 bases lay between the germline ends. The CDR3 protein is CASRRRGAGTDSNQPQHF. The DNA of the CDR3 is TGTGCCAGCAGACGCCGAGGAGCCGGGACGGATAGCAATCAGCCCCAGCATTTT.

This clonotype was observed many times. This beta chain lies outside the target of a library built for alpha chains; its clone size means little. The chain employs TRBV6-5 and TRBJ2-2; no definite D call. The CDR3 has 14 residues. Germline CDR1 and CDR2: MNHEY and SVGAGI. Between the trimmed V and J ends, which lost 0 bases and 5 bases, there was a span of 7 bases. The CDR3 reads CASSYSIATGELFF. The DNA for the CDR3 is TGTGCCAGCAGTTACTCGATCGCTACCGGGGAGCTGTTTTTT.

In its sample, this clonotype was seen many times. Since it is a stray read in a library aimed at alpha chains, this beta chain has a size that is not meaningful. The chain links TRBV7-2 to TRBJ2-5, with 7 bases fitting TRBD1. The V and J ends lost 3 bases and 1 base, in that order; junction bases with no gene match: 2. CDR1 is SGHTA, CDR2 FQGNSA, per germline. This CDR3 spans 14 amino acids. CDR3 in amino acids: CASSLTGSQETQYF. The CDR3 DNA reads TGTGCCAGCAGCTTGACAGGGTCCCAAGAGACCCAGTACTTC.

In its sample, this clonotype was seen many times. The library was prepared for alpha chains; this beta chain is a stray read, so its frequency means little. This rearrangement joins TRBV7-2 to TRBJ2-5, with 11 bases lining up with TRBD2. Germline V CDR1 and CDR2: SGHTA, FQGNSA. V gave up 5 bases and J gave up 5 bases; unmatched junction bases: 10. The CDR3 spans 16 residues. CDR3 coding DNA: TGTGCCAGCAGCCCCGGACTAGCGGGCGTCCACGAGACCCAGTACTTC. Translating gives CASSPGLAGVHETQYF.

This clonotype was seen at least ten times. Being off target in a library aimed at alpha chains, this beta chain has a size of little meaning. This chain uses TRBV5-1 with TRBJ2-7, with D uncertain. The CDR3 runs to 13 residues. Trimming left V 4 bases short and J 3 bases short, with 11 bases between. Germline V gene sequence: CDR1 SGHRS, CDR2 YFSETQ. CDR3 sequence reads: CASSRADGYEQYF. The CDR3 region has the DNA TGCGCCAGCAGCAGGGCGGACGGCTACGAGCAGTACTTC.

Regarding this clonotype: This beta chain turned up in a library designed for alpha chains; as an off-target read, its abundance says little. The chain couples TRBV7-2 to TRBJ2-2; 10 bases map to TRBD1. Germline V CDR1 and CDR2: SGHTA, FQGNSA. CDR3 size: 17 residues. The trim removed 5 bases at V and 4 bases at J, leaving 10 bases unmatched. The chain's CDR3 is CASSLPGQGFVTGELFF. The CDR3 DNA reads as TGTGCCAGCAGCCTCCCGGGACAGGGGTTTGTCACCGGGGAGCTGTTTTTT.

In its sample, this clonotype was seen many times. Within a library made for alpha chains, this beta chain is off target, and its count is uninformative. The rearrangement links TRBV18 to TRBJ1-5; no firm D call. The germline V gene has CDR1 KGHSH and CDR2 LQKENI. The CDR3 has 14 residues. V lost 1 base and J 4 bases, leaving 8 bases between the germline ends. The CDR3: CASSPQPRNQPQHF. In nucleotides, the CDR3 is TGTGCCAGCTCACCACAACCCCGAAATCAGCCCCAGCATTTT. Drawing the rest from reference TRBV18 and TRBJ1-5, the complete variable domain is NAGVMQNPRHLVRRRGQEARLRCSPMKGHSHVYWYRQLPEEGLKFMVYLQKENIIDESGMPKERFSAEFPKEGPSILRIQQVVRGDSAAYFCASSPQPRNQPQHFGDGTRLSIL.

This clonotype was counted at least ten times. With the library built for alpha chains, this beta chain is off target and its frequency is not meaningful. The chain links TRBV20-1 to TRBJ2-3; 10 nucleotides line up with TRBD2. The CDR3 length is 14 residues. With 6 bases clipped from V and 3 bases from J, the junction kept 6 bases outside the gene matches. Per germline, CDR1 DFQATT and CDR2 SNEGSKA (reference sequence). CDR3 bases: TGCAGTGCCAGTACTAGCGGGATAACAGATACGCAGTATTTT. Its protein is CSASTSGITDTQYF.

This clonotype was found many times. The library was prepared for alpha chains; this beta chain is a stray read, so its frequency means little. The genes are TRBV29-1 and TRBJ2-1; 9 bases are a match to TRBD2. V lost 7 bases and J lost 8; bases outside the gene matches: 9. Germline V gene sequence: CDR1 SQVTM, CDR2 ANQGSEA. The CDR3 runs to 13 residues. The chain's CDR3 is CSAGTSTQDEQFF. CDR3 nucleotide sequence: TGCAGCGCCGGGACTAGCACTCAGGATGAGCAGTTCTTC.

This clonotype was found a few times. This beta chain is a stray read from a library made for alpha chains; its abundance is not meaningful. The chain joins TRBV7-2 to TRBJ1-6, with TRBD1 identical over 8 bases. Unmatched junction bases numbered 5, after V lost 2 bases and J lost 5 bases. Germline values: CDR1 SGHTA, CDR2 FQGNSA. The CDR3 is made up of 16 amino acids. CDR3 DNA sequence: TGTGCCAGCAGCTTATTGTACAGGGGGAATAATTCACCCCTCCACTTT. It translates to CASSLLYRGNNSPLHF.

This clonotype showed up many times. This beta chain is a stray read from a library made for alpha chains; its abundance is not meaningful. The V call is TRBV29-1, the J call TRBJ2-2, with 7 bases identical to TRBD1. Germline lookup yields CDR1 SQVTM and CDR2 ANQGSEA. The CDR3 is 13 residues long. Trimming at V came to 7 bases and at J to 10 bases, leaving 12 bases not matched to a gene. CDR3 nucleotides: TGCAGCGCTGGCTGGGACAGTTACTTGGAGCTGTTTTTT. Amino acids: CSAGWDSYLELFF.

This clonotype was counted many times. The size of this beta chain means little, since it is a stray read in a library made for alpha chains. This chain links TRBV5-1 with TRBJ2-1, with 11 nucleotides matching TRBD2. The CDR3 covers 16 residues. The germline V gene has CDR1 SGHRS and CDR2 YFSETQ. V dropped 4 bases and J dropped 8; count of bases not matched to a gene: 11. CDR3 DNA sequence: TGCGCCAGCAGCCAAATACTAGCGGGAGATGCTGATGAGCAGTTCTTC. Amino acids: CASSQILAGDADEQFF.

Note on this clonotype: This beta chain represents an off-target read in a library built for alpha chains; its size is of limited meaning. The V call is TRBV14, the J call TRBJ2-5; D is uncertain. The CDR3 is 12 amino acids. With 0 bases removed from V and 7 bases from J, the gap between germline ends came to 6 bases. The V gene's germline CDR1 is SGHDN and CDR2 FVKESK. The CDR3, as DNA: TGTGCCAGCAGCCAAGATCGGGCGACCCAGTACTTC. This translates into CASSQDRATQYF. The full variable domain, with the rest looked up from reference TRBV14 and TRBJ2-5, is EAGVTQFPSHSVIEKGQTVTLRCDPISGHDNLYWYRRVMGKEIKFLLHFVKESKQDESGMPNNRFLAERTGGTYSTLKVQPAELEDSGVYFCASSQDRATQYFGPGTRLLVL.

The table lists this clonotype with many counts. A library made for alpha chains picked up this beta chain off target, so its size means little. The chain combines TRBV28 with TRBJ2-2, with D unresolved. V was pared by 4 bases and J by 11 bases, with 2 bases between. The CDR3 consists of 9 residues. Germline-derived CDR1 and CDR2 are MDHEN and SYDVKM. CDR3 protein: CASSYELFF. The CDR3 DNA reads as TGTGCCAGCAGTTACGAGCTGTTTTTT.

This clonotype occurred many times. Found in a library prepared for alpha chains, this beta chain is an off-target read, and its abundance has little meaning. The chain carries TRBV27 and TRBJ1-1; the D gene is possibly TRBD1 (6 bases). This CDR3 spans 15 amino acids. Germline V gene data show CDR1 as MNHEY and CDR2 as SMNVEV (reference sequence). Trimming cost V 2 bases and J 6 bases, with 16 bases left between them. This chain's CDR3 is CASSLLVRGRAEAFF. CDR3 nucleotide sequence: TGTGCCAGCAGTTTACTTGTCAGGGGTAGGGCTGAAGCTTTCTTT.

This clonotype was seen only a few times. The library was built for alpha chains, so this beta chain is an off-target read and its size means little. The rearrangement uses TRBV20-1 and TRBJ2-5, with 11 bases aligning to TRBD2. The CDR3 length is 15 residues. V shed 6 bases, J shed 5 bases, and the junction held 11 bases outside the gene matches. In germline, CDR1 is DFQATT, CDR2 SNEGSKA (reference sequence). The CDR3 sequence is CSASLAGGARETQYF. In nucleotides, the CDR3 is TGCAGTGCATCTCTAGCGGGGGGAGCTCGTGAGACCCAGTACTTC.

Ten or more counts support this clonotype. This beta chain was picked up by a library intended for alpha chains and is off target, so its count carries little meaning. The V and J genes are TRBV6-6 and TRBJ1-1; TRBD1 might be the D (5 bases). Germline V gene lookup returns CDR1 MNHNY and CDR2 SVGAGI (reference sequence). Trimming took 6 bases from V and 2 from J, leaving 16 bases between them. The CDR3 totals 15 residues. CDR3 sequence: CASRDAGTANTEAFF. DNA for the CDR3: TGTGCCAGCAGGGACGCCGGGACCGCCAACACTGAAGCTTTCTTT.

Ten or more counts support this clonotype. The library was prepared for alpha chains; this beta chain is a stray read, so its frequency means little. The CDR3 reads CASSPRASTGDEQFF. The CDR3 DNA sequence: TGTGCCAGCAGCCCGCGCGCCTCTACAGGTGATGAGCAGTTCTTC. The rearrangement uses TRBV7-2 and TRBJ2-1, with a possible D match to TRBD1 (5 bases). V lost 5 bases and J lost 8, with 19 bases in between. Germline assignment: CDR1 SGHTA and CDR2 FQGNSA. The CDR3 covers 15 residues.